This is a list of T cell receptor beta chains from one sample in a study of CXCR3-negative and CXCR3-positive naive CD8 T cells. TCRdb reprocessed the 5' RACE reads and keeps a single row for each CDR3 protein, giving no DNA. The sample has 150,000 or so distinct CDR3 sequences; the top ten hold roughly 0.28%. Specimen: naive CXCR3+ CD8+ T cells from blood. The origin of the receptors is a human donor in good health. Some clones in this sample may be carry-over from other donors' samples. Each CDR3 is given with its conserved first and last residue. Each record gives: V gene, J gene, CDR3 protein.

v_gene: TRBV11-2
j_gene: TRBJ2-1
CDR3aa: CASSRQSAGLSYNEQFF

v_gene: TRBV27
j_gene: TRBJ2-7
CDR3aa: CASSPDIRWGEQYF

v_gene: TRBV25-1
j_gene: TRBJ1-6
CDR3aa: CATQRGGSYNSPLHF

v_gene: TRBV6-5
j_gene: TRBJ2-7
CDR3aa: CASSYSRGPLKVPYEQYF

v_gene: TRBV7-3
j_gene: TRBJ2-1
CDR3aa: CASSPTGRSDNEQFF

v_gene: TRBV30
j_gene: TRBJ1-1
CDR3aa: CAWSRGVTTEAFF

v_gene: TRBV9
j_gene: TRBJ2-7
CDR3aa: CASSVGASVGIYEQYF

v_gene: TRBV7-6
j_gene: TRBJ2-7
CDR3aa: CASSLDSLYEQYF

v_gene: TRBV20-1
j_gene: TRBJ1-1
CDR3aa: CSARGFVGQALNTEAFF

v_gene: TRBV5-1
j_gene: TRBJ2-7
CDR3aa: CASSLEGSSYEQYF

v_gene: TRBV7-2
j_gene: TRBJ1-2
CDR3aa: CASSARGRGDGYTF

v_gene: TRBV28
j_gene: TRBJ1-1
CDR3aa: CASSPPLTGQAFF

v_gene: TRBV29-1
j_gene: TRBJ1-1
CDR3aa: CSAAAGGNTEAFF

v_gene: TRBV2
j_gene: TRBJ2-2
CDR3aa: CAIRRTGELFF

v_gene: TRBV29-1
j_gene: TRBJ2-7
CDR3aa: CSVEVPDRGYEQYF

v_gene: TRBV7-9
j_gene: TRBJ2-3
CDR3aa: CASSLPSDGSTDTQYF

v_gene: TRBV28
j_gene: TRBJ2-1
CDR3aa: CASSLGPSGTSYNEQFF

v_gene: TRBV7-8
j_gene: TRBJ2-7
CDR3aa: CASSLAVPGYEQYF

v_gene: TRBV7-9
j_gene: TRBJ2-7
CDR3aa: CASSLVGRGLSYEQYF

v_gene: TRBV5-1
j_gene: TRBJ2-7
CDR3aa: CASSQDTGYEQYF

v_gene: TRBV4-2
j_gene: TRBJ2-5
CDR3aa: CASGQESRTYQETQYF

v_gene: TRBV6-1
j_gene: TRBJ1-1
CDR3aa: CASRGQEPVNTEAFF

v_gene: TRBV12-3/TRBV12-4
j_gene: TRBJ1-2
CDR3aa: CASSYSGEYTF